These T cell receptor beta chains were read from a single sample in a study of response to subunit inactivated influenza vaccine. MiXCR, run by TCRdb on the RT-PCR reads, gives a single entry per CDR3 protein. The data contain some 800,000 distinct CDR3 sequences, 21% of them singletons. Sample: PBMCs from blood, taken approximately 5 days after vaccination. The receptors come from a middle-aged man who received an inactivated influenza vaccine. The CDR3 runs from the conserved cysteine through the conserved F or W. Each record gives: V gene, J gene, clone size, D gene, CDR3 DNA, CDR3 protein. The D gene is left open where the match is weak. The size field is filled for only some rows; it gives once, few, many or a size class.

v_gene: TRBV5-1
j_gene: TRBJ2-1
abundance: few
d_gene: -
CDR3nt: TGCGCCAGCAGCTTCTCGGTGGGCCCCAATGAGCAGTTCTTC
CDR3aa: CASSFSVGPNEQFF

v_gene: TRBV20-1
j_gene: TRBJ1-5
abundance: few
d_gene: -
CDR3nt: TGCAGTGCTATCCCATCCGGGTCAAGCAATCAGCCCCAGCATTTT
CDR3aa: CSAIPSGSSNQPQHF

v_gene: TRBV5-5
j_gene: TRBJ2-5
abundance: few
d_gene: TRBD2
CDR3nt: TGTGCCAGCAGCTTGGTGGGACTAGCGGAGACCCAGTACTTC
CDR3aa: CASSLVGLAETQYF

v_gene: TRBV3-1
j_gene: TRBJ2-4
abundance: -
d_gene: -
CDR3nt: TGTGCCAGCAGCCAATTAAGGGGAGGAAACATTCAGTACTTC
CDR3aa: CASSQLRGGNIQYF

v_gene: TRBV5-5
j_gene: TRBJ1-2
abundance: -
d_gene: TRBD1
CDR3nt: TGTGCCAGCAGCCTTCCCGGGACAGGGAACTATGGCTACACCTTC
CDR3aa: CASSLPGTGNYGYTF

v_gene: TRBV20-1
j_gene: TRBJ1-5
abundance: many
d_gene: -
CDR3nt: TGCAGTGCCGCGACCGACAGCAATCAGCCCCAGCATTTT
CDR3aa: CSAATDSNQPQHF

v_gene: TRBV12-3/TRBV12-4
j_gene: TRBJ2-2
abundance: -
d_gene: TRBD2
CDR3nt: TGTGCCAGCAGGTCTCTAGCGGGGGGGCCGGGGTTTTTT
CDR3aa: CASRSLAGGPGFF

v_gene: TRBV28
j_gene: TRBJ2-6
abundance: -
d_gene: TRBD1
CDR3nt: TGTGCCAGCAGTTTAAGGCAGGGGGCCGTACCTGGGGCCAACGTCCTGACTTTC
CDR3aa: CASSLRQGAVPGANVLTF

v_gene: TRBV6-2/TRBV6-3
j_gene: TRBJ2-1
abundance: few
d_gene: TRBD2
CDR3nt: TGTGCCAGCAGTTACGTTAGCGGGGGAAGCTACAATGAGCAGTTCTTC
CDR3aa: CASSYVSGGSYNEQFF

v_gene: TRBV20-1
j_gene: TRBJ2-7
abundance: -
d_gene: TRBD2
CDR3nt: TGCAGTGCTATCGGACTAGCGGGCGCCTACGAGCAGTACTTC
CDR3aa: CSAIGLAGAYEQYF

v_gene: TRBV12-3/TRBV12-4
j_gene: TRBJ1-4
abundance: -
d_gene: -
CDR3nt: TGTGCCAGCAGTTCGCGGAGTAATGAAAAACTGTTTTTT
CDR3aa: CASSSRSNEKLFF

v_gene: TRBV5-1
j_gene: TRBJ1-6
abundance: -
d_gene: TRBD1
CDR3nt: TGCGCCAGCAGCAGTCAGGGGGGTTCACCCCTCCACTTT
CDR3aa: CASSSQGGSPLHF

v_gene: TRBV9
j_gene: TRBJ1-2
abundance: -
d_gene: TRBD1
CDR3nt: TGTGCCAGCAGCCCTCTAGCGACACAGGGGGCGAGCCTCTATGGCTACACCTTC
CDR3aa: CASSPLATQGASLYGYTF

v_gene: TRBV5-1
j_gene: TRBJ2-7
abundance: few
d_gene: -
CDR3nt: TGCGCCAGCAGCTTGGGTGATTCCCACTACGAGCAGTACTTC
CDR3aa: CASSLGDSHYEQYF

v_gene: TRBV10-3
j_gene: TRBJ2-3
abundance: -
d_gene: -
CDR3nt: TGTGCCATCAGTGATGCGGGGGCTGCAGATACGCAGTATTTT
CDR3aa: CAISDAGAADTQYF

v_gene: TRBV5-1
j_gene: TRBJ1-2
abundance: many
d_gene: -
CDR3nt: TGCGCCAGCAGCTTCCGAGACAATAACTATGGCTACACCTTC
CDR3aa: CASSFRDNNYGYTF

v_gene: TRBV5-1
j_gene: TRBJ2-1
abundance: -
d_gene: TRBD1
CDR3nt: TGCGCCAGCAGCTTAACAGGGGGCAACTACAATGAGCAGTTCTTC
CDR3aa: CASSLTGGNYNEQFF

v_gene: TRBV23-1
j_gene: TRBJ1-5
abundance: -
d_gene: -
CDR3nt: TGCGCCAGCAGTCAAACCCCCCGAACAGTTAGCAATCAGCCCCAGCATTTT
CDR3aa: CASSQTPRTVSNQPQHF

v_gene: TRBV12-3/TRBV12-4
j_gene: TRBJ2-1
abundance: few
d_gene: TRBD2
CDR3nt: TGTGCCAGCACCATAGACGGACTAGCGACGCACAATGAGCAGTTCTTC
CDR3aa: CASTIDGLATHNEQFF

v_gene: TRBV7-2
j_gene: TRBJ2-1
abundance: few
d_gene: -
CDR3nt: TGTGCCAGCAGCTTAAGGGTTGGGCGATCGAACAATGAGCAGTTCTTC
CDR3aa: CASSLRVGRSNNEQFF

v_gene: TRBV29-1
j_gene: TRBJ1-4
abundance: few
d_gene: TRBD1
CDR3nt: TGCAGCGCCGTCGGGTGGCTCGACAGGGCTAATGAAAAACTGTTTTTT
CDR3aa: CSAVGWLDRANEKLFF

v_gene: TRBV20-1
j_gene: TRBJ1-1
abundance: many
d_gene: -
CDR3nt: TGCAGTGCTAGAGATACAGGGCGGCAAGCTTTCTTT
CDR3aa: CSARDTGRQAFF

v_gene: TRBV15
j_gene: TRBJ2-7
abundance: -
d_gene: TRBD2
CDR3nt: TGTGCCACCAGCAAAGGACTAGCGGGGACCTACGAGCAGTACTTC
CDR3aa: CATSKGLAGTYEQYF

v_gene: TRBV20-1
j_gene: TRBJ1-1
abundance: many
d_gene: TRBD1
CDR3nt: TGCAGTGCCGGGACAGCGACAAGAACTGAAGCTTTCTTT
CDR3aa: CSAGTATRTEAFF

v_gene: TRBV5-1
j_gene: TRBJ2-7
abundance: few
d_gene: -
CDR3nt: TGCGCCAGCAGCTTGGCCACGGGTCACTACGAGCAGTACTTC
CDR3aa: CASSLATGHYEQYF

v_gene: TRBV6-5
j_gene: TRBJ2-5
abundance: -
d_gene: -
CDR3nt: TGTGCCAGCAGTTATGGGGGAGCCACAGAGACCCAGTACTTC
CDR3aa: CASSYGGATETQYF